This entry describes one T cell receptor beta chain. Its target is unknown. The time point denotes: baseline, week 1 (first vaccination visit). The treatment here: pre-vaccination baseline after standard-of-care therapy. The data belong to a study of a mutant IDH1 vaccine in newly diagnosed glioma. Study summary: Most had both radiotherapy and temozolomide beforehand; others had only one. Study-level findings and limits: Alterations occurring in top peripheral T cell clonotypes seemed unrelated to pseudoprogression. The vaccine induced immune responses, and these occurred in more than 80% of patients.

Data came from immunoSEQ multiplex PCR; TCRdb stores just in-frame clones and leaves some out. The sample consists of some 59,000 clones, about four fifths of them appearing once. Source: PBMCs, taken from a glioma patient treated with radiotherapy, temozolomide or both. This clonotype originated in a man between 18 and 35 years old with glioma.

The CDR3 here is CASSYSQNTEAFF. The CDR3, as DNA: TGTGCCAGCAGTTACTCCCAGAACACTGAAGCTTTCTTT. The chain is built from TRBV6-6 and TRBJ1-1, with D unclear. This CDR3 has 13 residues. Germline assignment: CDR1 MNHNY and CDR2 SVGAGI (reference sequence). Trimming removed 0 bases at V and 1 base at J, with 3 bases between.